Listed below are T cell receptor beta chains from one sample, sequenced in a study of T cell changes during pregnancy in multiple sclerosis. Assay used: immunoSEQ multiplex PCR; TCRdb lists only in-frame clones, some missing. The sample includes tens of thousands of clones, roughly 86% of them seen just once. The sample consisted of peripheral blood, taken in the first trimester of pregnancy. These receptors were collected from a female donor with multiple sclerosis, enrolled in a pregnancy study. Both conserved end residues are part of each CDR3. Fields, in order: V gene, clone size, D gene, J gene, CDR3 DNA, CDR3 protein. D genes are given only for firm matches. Rows may omit the clone size; those that give it use once, few, many or a size class.

V: TRBV30
size: -
D: -
J: TRBJ2-5
DNA: TGTGCCTGGAGTGGAGGAGAGACCCAGTACTTC
CDR3: CAWSGGETQYF

V: TRBV11-2
size: -
D: TRBD1
J: TRBJ2-7
DNA: TGTGCCAGCAGCTCGAACTACAGGGGCGAGATCACCTACGAGCAGTACTTC
CDR3: CASSSNYRGEITYEQYF

V: TRBV29-1
size: -
D: TRBD1
J: TRBJ2-7
DNA: TGCAGCGTTGTGGGGAACCGGGACAGGGCCGGGGACGAGCAGTACTTC
CDR3: CSVVGNRDRAGDEQYF

V: TRBV18
size: few
D: TRBD1
J: TRBJ1-1
DNA: TGTGCCAGCTCACCATTGACAGGGAAGAACACTGAAGCTTTCTTT
CDR3: CASSPLTGKNTEAFF

V: TRBV10-3
size: -
D: TRBD1
J: TRBJ2-3
DNA: TGTGCCATCGAGGACAGGGAGGCAGATACGCAGTATTTT
CDR3: CAIEDREADTQYF

V: TRBV10-2
size: -
D: -
J: TRBJ2-7
DNA: TGCGCCAGCAGCGATGGACAGTCCGTAATCTACGAGCAGTACTTC
CDR3: CASSDGQSVIYEQYF

V: TRBV5-4
size: -
D: -
J: TRBJ2-1
DNA: TGTGCCAGCAGCATCGCGGTAAGCTCCTACAATGAGCAGTTCTTC
CDR3: CASSIAVSSYNEQFF

V: TRBV19
size: -
D: -
J: TRBJ1-5
DNA: TGTGCCAGTAGTATAAGGAGCAGGGAAGGTCAGCCCCAGCATTTT
CDR3: CASSIRSREGQPQHF

V: TRBV6-5
size: -
D: -
J: TRBJ2-7
DNA: TGTGCCAGCAGTTCACAGGGAACTGAGGGCTCCTACGAGCAGTACTTC
CDR3: CASSSQGTEGSYEQYF

V: TRBV18
size: -
D: TRBD2
J: TRBJ2-3
DNA: TGTGCCAGCTCACCGGGACAGAATCTATTCCTAGCGGGGACAGATACGCAGTATTTT
CDR3: CASSPGQNLFLAGTDTQYF

V: TRBV13
size: once
D: TRBD2
J: TRBJ2-7
DNA: TGTGCCAGCAGCCCCCAAGCGGGAGGGCCGATTAGTTACGAGCAGTACTTC
CDR3: CASSPQAGGPISYEQYF

V: TRBV18
size: -
D: TRBD1
J: TRBJ1-5
DNA: TGTGCCAGCTCACCACCGGCGGGACAGGGGAATCAGCCCCAGCATTTT
CDR3: CASSPPAGQGNQPQHF

V: TRBV2
size: once
D: TRBD2
J: TRBJ2-7
DNA: TGTGCCAGCATGGAAAGCCTAGCGGGACGATACGAGCAGTACTTC
CDR3: CASMESLAGRYEQYF

V: TRBV11-3
size: -
D: -
J: TRBJ2-1
DNA: TGTGCCAGCAGCTCCGGACTGGCCTACAATGAGCAGTTCTTC
CDR3: CASSSGLAYNEQFF

V: TRBV7-6
size: -
D: TRBD2
J: TRBJ2-1
DNA: TGTGCCAGCAGCATCACTAGCGGTGGCTCCTACAATGAGCAGTTCTTC
CDR3: CASSITSGGSYNEQFF

V: TRBV30
size: -
D: TRBD2
J: TRBJ2-2
DNA: TGTGCCTGGAGTCCACCGGGGACTACCGGCGGGGAGCTGTTTTTT
CDR3: CAWSPPGTTGGELFF

V: TRBV6-1
size: -
D: TRBD1
J: TRBJ2-7
DNA: TGTGCCAGCAGTGGATCTTACAGGGGGGAAAATTACGAGCAGTACTTC
CDR3: CASSGSYRGENYEQYF

V: TRBV14
size: -
D: TRBD2
J: TRBJ2-7
DNA: TGTGCCAGCAGCACGGGACTAGCGGGAGTCGACGAGCAGTACTTC
CDR3: CASSTGLAGVDEQYF

V: TRBV30
size: -
D: -
J: TRBJ1-2
DNA: TGTGCCTGGCTGCCCGGGGACTATGGCTACACCTTC
CDR3: CAWLPGDYGYTF

V: TRBV7-3
size: -
D: TRBD1
J: TRBJ2-7
DNA: TGTGCCAGCAGCTTGCACGGGACAGGGGCCGGTTACGAGCAGTACTTC
CDR3: CASSLHGTGAGYEQYF

V: TRBV6-5
size: -
D: -
J: TRBJ1-1
DNA: TGTGCCAGCAGTTACTTCCAAGGGGGGGACCCTGAAGCTTTCTTT
CDR3: CASSYFQGGDPEAFF

V: TRBV21-1
size: few
D: -
J: TRBJ1-5
DNA: TGTGCCACCAACCTCCTCCCGGGACAGGGTGCGATAGGTAATCAGCCCCAGCATTTT
CDR3: CATNLLPGQGAIGNQPQHF

V: TRBV9
size: -
D: -
J: TRBJ1-2
DNA: TGTGCCAGCAGCCCCCGGACAGCCTATGGCTACACCTTC
CDR3: CASSPRTAYGYTF

V: TRBV11-2
size: once
D: TRBD1
J: TRBJ1-2
DNA: TGTGCCAGCAGCCCAGGGGGACAGAAAATCTATGGCTACACCTTC
CDR3: CASSPGGQKIYGYTF

V: TRBV7-6
size: -
D: -
J: TRBJ1-5
DNA: TGTGCCAGCAGCAAACGTGACAGAGACAATCAGCCCCAGCATTTT
CDR3: CASSKRDRDNQPQHF

V: TRBV6-6
size: -
D: -
J: TRBJ2-2
DNA: TGTGCCAGCAGGGAGAGTGGACTACAGAACACCGGGGAGCTGTTTTTT
CDR3: CASRESGLQNTGELFF

V: TRBV28
size: -
D: -
J: TRBJ2-5
DNA: TGTGCCAGCAGTTCCCCCGGCGGGTCCATCCAAGAGACCCAGTACTTC
CDR3: CASSSPGGSIQETQYF

V: TRBV4-1
size: -
D: TRBD1
J: TRBJ1-3
DNA: TGCGCCAGCAGTCACACGGACAGGGAACAGTACACCATATATTTT
CDR3: CASSHTDREQYTIYF

V: TRBV29-1
size: -
D: -
J: TRBJ2-5
DNA: TGCAGCGCCCTAGGAGGCGGCCAAGAGACCCAGTACTTC
CDR3: CSALGGGQETQYF

V: TRBV7-2
size: once
D: -
J: TRBJ2-1
DNA: TGTGCCAGCAGCTTATCGGGGGAGTGGGCCTACAATGAGCAGTTCTTC
CDR3: CASSLSGEWAYNEQFF

V: TRBV27
size: -
D: TRBD1
J: TRBJ2-5
DNA: TGTGCCAGCAGGACCCAACGACAGGGTGAGACCCAGTACTTC
CDR3: CASRTQRQGETQYF

V: TRBV2
size: -
D: TRBD1
J: TRBJ2-3
DNA: TGTGCCAGCGGGGAGGGACAGGGGGACACAGATACGCAGTATTTT
CDR3: CASGEGQGDTDTQYF

V: TRBV2
size: -
D: -
J: TRBJ1-5
DNA: TGTGCCAGCAGCCCTCTCAGGGGTTCGGATCAGCCCCAGCATTTT
CDR3: CASSPLRGSDQPQHF

V: TRBV5-4
size: -
D: -
J: TRBJ1-2
DNA: TGTGCCAGCAGCTTGGGCAGGGGCTATGGCTACACCTTC
CDR3: CASSLGRGYGYTF

V: TRBV5-1
size: -
D: TRBD1
J: TRBJ2-5
DNA: TGCGCCAGCAAAACTTACCGGGACAGGGCTGCGGAGACCCAGTACTTC
CDR3: CASKTYRDRAAETQYF

V: TRBV9
size: -
D: TRBD2
J: TRBJ2-1
DNA: TGTGCCAGCAGCTCCTTGGGACTAGCGGGAGTCAATGAGCAGTTCTTC
CDR3: CASSSLGLAGVNEQFF

V: TRBV19
size: -
D: -
J: TRBJ2-2
DNA: TGTGCCAGTAGTAGGCGGATTTACACCGGGGAGCTGTTTTTT
CDR3: CASSRRIYTGELFF

V: TRBV9
size: -
D: TRBD2
J: TRBJ2-5
DNA: TGTGCCAGCAGCGGGACTAGCGGAGCTTCCGTAGGGGAGACCCAGTACTTC
CDR3: CASSGTSGASVGETQYF

V: TRBV7-9
size: few
D: TRBD1
J: TRBJ1-4
DNA: TGTGCCAGCAGCTTAGTGGGACAGGGTGTCGAAAAACTGTTTTTT
CDR3: CASSLVGQGVEKLFF

V: TRBV10-3
size: once
D: -
J: TRBJ1-2
DNA: TGTGCCATCAATAAGGGGAACTATGGCTACACCTTC
CDR3: CAINKGNYGYTF

V: TRBV10-2
size: -
D: TRBD2
J: TRBJ2-7
DNA: TGCGCCAGCAACCACTTGGGGGGAGGGGACGAGCAGTACTTC
CDR3: CASNHLGGGDEQYF

V: TRBV18
size: -
D: -
J: TRBJ1-2
DNA: TGTGCCAGCTCACCCCGCCGCGGGGGTCTCTATGGCTACACCTTC
CDR3: CASSPRRGGLYGYTF

V: TRBV9
size: -
D: TRBD1
J: TRBJ2-3
DNA: TGTGCCAGCAGCGTCGGACAGGGGCCGACAGATACGCAGTATTTT
CDR3: CASSVGQGPTDTQYF

V: TRBV5-6
size: -
D: TRBD1
J: TRBJ1-6
DNA: TGTGCCAGCAGCTCGGACAGGGCCAATTCACCCCTCCACTTT
CDR3: CASSSDRANSPLHF

V: TRBV7-9
size: -
D: TRBD1
J: TRBJ2-2
DNA: TGTGCCAGCCTGACAGGGGGCATATGGGAGCTGTTTTTT
CDR3: CASLTGGIWELFF